The 13 T cell receptor beta chains presented below share a single source sample, sequenced in a study of cytomegalovirus exposure and HLA in healthy donors. The PCR had 60 Vbeta and 13 Jbeta primers. Clones were read by immunoSEQ multiplex PCR, and TCRdb kept only the in-frame ones, dropping some. The data contain roughly 120,000 clones, 73% of them singletons. Specimen: PBMCs. These receptors originate from a man in his forties in good health and CMV-seronegative.

V gene TRBV7-8 combines with J gene TRBJ1-1; possibly TRBD1 for D (5 bases). The CDR3 consists of 15 residues. Germline V gene sequence: CDR1 SGHVS, CDR2 FQNEAQ. Trimming pared 7 bases from V and 2 bases from J, leaving 17 bases between. The CDR3 DNA follows: TGTGCCAGCACCCTTCTCTACGACAGTAACACTGAAGCTTTCTTT. Translated: CASTLLYDSNTEAFF. The full variable domain, rest sourced from reference TRBV7-8 and TRBJ1-1, is GAGVSQSPRYKVAKRGQDVALRCDPISGHVSLFWYQQALGQGPEFLTYFQNEAQLDKSGLPSDRFFAERPEGSVSTLKIQRTQQEDSAVYLCASTLLYDSNTEAFFGQGTRLTVV.

V and J are TRBV19 and TRBJ1-1; 7 nucleotides line up with TRBD1. CDR1 LNHDA and CDR2 SQIVND come from the germline V gene (reference sequence). V shed 8 bases, J shed 5 bases, and the junction held 8 bases outside the gene matches. CDR3 length: 13 residues. The CDR3 DNA is TGTGCCAGTTGCTACAGGGGTGGAACTGAAGCTTTCTTT. It encodes CASCYRGGTEAFF.

The rearrangement joins TRBV7-9 to TRBJ2-7; 8 positions agree with TRBD1. CDR3 size: 14 residues. CDR1 is SEHNR, CDR2 FQNEAQ, per germline (reference sequence). V lost 6 bases to trimming and J lost 4 bases; unmatched junction nucleotides: 8. The CDR3 nucleotides are TGTGCCAGCAGTTCCAGCAGGGGGCGGTACGAGCAGTACTTC. This encodes CASSSSRGRYEQYF.

This clone was detected only once. V usage is TRBV28 and J usage is TRBJ1-1; D perhaps matches TRBD1 (6 bases). The CDR3 has 16 amino acids. CDR1 is MDHEN and CDR2 is SYDVKM in the germline V gene. V lost 7 bases and J lost 2, with 20 bases in between. Here the CDR3 DNA reads TGTGCCAGCACCCTAGGGGGGGCGGGGGCTAACACTGAAGCTTTCTTT. This sequence encodes CASTLGGAGANTEAFF.

CDR3 in amino acids: CASSYSSINEKLFF. CDR3 bases: TGTGCCAGCAGTTACTCGAGTATTAATGAAAAACTGTTTTTT. The rearrangement joins TRBV6-5 to TRBJ1-4; D ambiguous. In germline, CDR1 is MNHEY, CDR2 SVGAGI. V lost 0 bases to trimming and J lost 4 bases, with 6 bases between them. CDR3 length: 14 residues.

The chain is built from TRBV6-1 and TRBJ2-7; D is perhaps TRBD1 (5 bases). Trimming stripped 5 bases from V and 3 bases from J, with 11 bases between. Per germline, CDR1 MNHNS and CDR2 SASEGT. The CDR3 has 13 amino acids. The CDR3 bases are TGTGCCAGCAGTACTAACAGGAACTACGAGCAGTACTTC. The encoded protein is CASSTNRNYEQYF.

The chain has TRBV5-4 and TRBJ2-1; 10 positions agree with TRBD2. This CDR3 is 15 amino acids long. CDR1 is SGHNT, CDR2 YYREEE, per germline (reference sequence). V shed 4 bases, J shed 8 bases, and the junction held 9 bases outside the gene matches. The CDR3 nucleotides are TGTGCCAGCAGCCTCAGCGGGGGGGCAGTCTATGAGCAGTTCTTC. Encoded protein: CASSLSGGAVYEQFF. Looking up the rest from reference TRBV5-4 and TRBJ2-1 gives the full variable domain: ETGVTQSPTHLIKTRGQQVTLRCSSQSGHNTVSWYQQALGQGPQFIFQYYREEENGRGNFPPRFSGLQFPNYSSELNVNALELDDSALYLCASSLSGGAVYEQFFGPGTRLTVL.

V usage is TRBV2 and J usage is TRBJ1-2; D unclear. There are 16 residues in the CDR3. Germline CDR1 and CDR2: SNHLY and FYNNEI. Between the trimmed V and J ends, which lost 7 bases and 0 bases, there was a span of 18 bases. The CDR3 DNA sequence: TGTGCCAGCAATTCAGTCCCAGGAGGGTCTAACTATGGCTACACCTTC. This sequence encodes CASNSVPGGSNYGYTF. Drawing the rest from reference TRBV2 and TRBJ1-2, the complete variable domain is EPEVTQTPSHQVTQMGQEVILRCVPISNHLYFYWYRQILGQKVEFLVSFYNNEISEKSEIFDDQFSVERPDGSNFTLKIRSTKLEDSAMYFCASNSVPGGSNYGYTFGSGTRLTVV.

The V call is TRBV7-2, the J call TRBJ2-5; TRBD2 agrees at 12 bases. V lost 1 base and J lost 2; bases outside the gene matches: 8. Germline V lookup: CDR1 SGHTA, CDR2 FQGNSA. The CDR3 has 18 amino acids. CDR3 in DNA: TGTGCCAGCAGCTTAGTAACTAGCGGGGGGATTTATCAAGAGACCCAGTACTTC. Amino acid sequence: CASSLVTSGGIYQETQYF.

This clone was found once. A junction end diverges from the germline sequence, so it may reflect a read error. CDR3 residues: CAWSVGARGRGQF. CDR3 coding DNA: TGTGCCTGGAGTGTGGGAGCGCGTGGCAGGGGCCAATTT. The chain is built from TRBV30 and TRBJ1-6; weak D call: TRBD1 (6 bases). The CDR3 runs to 13 residues. Germline V gene data show CDR1 as GTSNPN and CDR2 as SVGIG (reference sequence).

The CDR3 region is CASSPGEQGQPQHF. The CDR3, as DNA: TGTGCCAGCAGCCCCGGCGAGCAGGGGCAGCCCCAGCATTTT. The chain is built from TRBV7-9 and TRBJ1-5, with D perhaps TRBD1 (6 bases). In germline, CDR1 is SEHNR, CDR2 FQNEAQ (reference sequence). The CDR3 sequence is 14 residues long. V lost 5 bases and J 7 bases, leaving 15 bases between the germline ends. The full variable domain, completed using reference TRBV7-9 and TRBJ1-5, is DTGVSQNPRHKITKRGQNVTFRCDPISEHNRLYWYRQTLGQGPEFLTYFQNEAQLEKSRLLSDRFSAERPKGSFSTLEIQRTEQGDSAMYLCASSPGEQGQPQHFGDGTRLSIL.

For this clone: A read error may account for a junction end that differs from germline. The chain couples TRBV6-4 to TRBJ2-5; 9 nucleotides agree with TRBD2. The germline CDR1 and CDR2 sequences are MRHNA and SNTAGT. This CDR3 spans 13 amino acids. This chain's CDR3 is CASSDPQGSGGNF. The CDR3 region has the DNA TGTGCCAGCAGTGACCCACAAGGTAGCGGGGGAAACTTC.

This chain uses TRBV9 with TRBJ2-3, with 14 nucleotides matching TRBD2. The germline V gene encodes CDR1 SGDLS and CDR2 YYNGEE. V shed 2 bases and J 5 bases; nucleotides not matched to a gene: 4. The CDR3 runs to 16 residues. The CDR3 region has the DNA TGTGCCAGCAGCGTTGGGACTAGCGGGGGCCAAGATACGCAGTATTTT. Protein sequence: CASSVGTSGGQDTQYF.